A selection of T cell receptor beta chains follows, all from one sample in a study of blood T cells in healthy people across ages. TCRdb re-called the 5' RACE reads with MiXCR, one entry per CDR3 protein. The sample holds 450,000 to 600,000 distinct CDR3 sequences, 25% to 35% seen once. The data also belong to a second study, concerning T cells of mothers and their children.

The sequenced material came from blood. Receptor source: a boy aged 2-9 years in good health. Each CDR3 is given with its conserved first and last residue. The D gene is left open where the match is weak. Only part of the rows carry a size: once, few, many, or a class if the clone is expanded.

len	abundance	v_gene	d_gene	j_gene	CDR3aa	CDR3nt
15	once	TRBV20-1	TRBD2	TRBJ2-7	CSARGRRGDSYEQYF	TGCAGTGCTAGAGGGAGGCGGGGGGACTCCTACGAGCAGTACTTC
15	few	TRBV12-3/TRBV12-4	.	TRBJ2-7	CASSLAQNRVNEQYF	TGTGCCAGCAGTTTAGCGCAGAACCGGGTAAACGAGCAGTACTTC
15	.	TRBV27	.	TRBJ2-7	CASSLGLRKAYEQYF	TGTGCCAGCAGTTTGGGACTGAGGAAAGCCTACGAGCAGTACTTC
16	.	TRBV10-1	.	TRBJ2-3	CASSEGGDLATDTQYF	TGCGCCAGCAGTGAGGGAGGGGACCTTGCTACAGATACGCAGTATTTT
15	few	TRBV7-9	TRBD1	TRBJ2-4	CASSTDRAGKNIQYF	TGTGCCAGCAGCACAGACAGGGCGGGCAAAAACATTCAGTACTTC
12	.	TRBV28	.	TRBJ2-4	CASSFTRDIQYF	TGTGCCAGCAGTTTCACCAGGGACATTCAGTACTTC
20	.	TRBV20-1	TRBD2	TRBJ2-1	CSAPIPLRLAGERSYNEQFF	TGCAGTGCCCCCATCCCCCTGCGACTAGCGGGAGAGAGGTCCTACAATGAGCAGTTCTTC
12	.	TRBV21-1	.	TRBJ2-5	CASTSPKETQYF	TGTGCCAGCACATCTCCTAAAGAGACCCAGTACTTC
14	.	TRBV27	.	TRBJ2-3	CASSLWGITDTQYF	TGTGCCAGCAGTTTATGGGGGATCACAGATACGCAGTATTTT
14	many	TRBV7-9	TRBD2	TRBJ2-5	CASSLLAGGETQYF	TGTGCCAGCAGCTTACTAGCGGGAGGAGAGACCCAGTACTTC
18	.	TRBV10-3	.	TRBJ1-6	CAISDWTPLGAYNSPLHF	TGTGCCATCAGTGATTGGACACCCCTAGGGGCTTATAATTCACCCCTCCACTTT
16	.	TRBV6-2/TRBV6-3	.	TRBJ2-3	CASTFSGAGLTDTQYF	TGTGCCAGCACCTTTAGCGGAGCAGGCCTCACAGATACGCAGTATTTT
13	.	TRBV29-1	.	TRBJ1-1	CSVLRQLNTEAFF	TGCAGCGTTTTGAGGCAGTTGAACACTGAAGCTTTCTTT
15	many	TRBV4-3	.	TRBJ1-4	CASSRAISENEKLFF	TGCGCCAGCAGCCGAGCAATCAGTGAGAATGAAAAACTGTTTTTT
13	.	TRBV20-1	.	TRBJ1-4	CSAKHTAQRKLFF	TGCAGTGCTAAGCACACAGCACAAAGAAAACTGTTTTTT
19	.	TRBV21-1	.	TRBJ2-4	CASSPQPGQPILAKNIQYF	TGTGCCAGCAGCCCGCAACCGGGACAACCGATTCTAGCCAAAAACATTCAGTACTTC
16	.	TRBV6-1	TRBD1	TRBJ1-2	CASRTFRQGRHYGYTF	TGTGCCAGCAGAACCTTCCGACAGGGTCGACACTATGGCTACACCTTC
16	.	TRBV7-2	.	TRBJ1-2	CASSSTPGGGNYGYTF	TGTGCCAGCAGCTCCACCCCTGGAGGCGGCAACTATGGCTACACCTTC
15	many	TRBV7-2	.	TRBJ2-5	CASSSQKGRPETQYF	TGTGCCAGCAGCTCCCAAAAAGGCCGACCGGAGACCCAGTACTTC
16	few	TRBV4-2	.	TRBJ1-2	CASSQERTGTIHGYTF	TGTGCCAGCAGCCAAGAGAGAACAGGGACTATCCACGGCTACACCTTC
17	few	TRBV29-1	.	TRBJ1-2	CSVDHKMRGALNYGYTF	TGCAGCGTTGACCATAAAATGAGGGGCGCCCTTAACTATGGCTACACCTTC
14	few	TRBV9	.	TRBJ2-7	CASSAESNSYEQYF	TGTGCCAGCAGCGCAGAAAGTAATTCCTACGAGCAGTACTTC
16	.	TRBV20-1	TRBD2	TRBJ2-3	CSASMLAGSSTDTQYF	TGCAGTGCTAGTATGCTAGCGGGCTCTTCCACAGATACGCAGTATTTT
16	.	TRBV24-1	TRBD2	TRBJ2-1	CATSDAPSGGTNEQFF	TGTGCCACCAGTGACGCCCCTAGCGGGGGGACCAATGAGCAGTTCTTC
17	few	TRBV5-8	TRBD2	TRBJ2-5	CASSLGLAGKGGETQYF	TGTGCCAGCAGCTTGGGGCTAGCGGGGAAGGGCGGAGAGACCCAGTACTTC
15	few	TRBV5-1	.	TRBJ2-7	CASSLRQPTSYEQYF	TGCGCCAGCAGCTTGCGACAGCCGACCTCCTACGAGCAGTACTTC